Included here is one TCR beta chain sequence, with context. Its antigen is currently unknown. CDR3 length equals 15 residues. Germline CDR1 and CDR2: SGHRS and YFSETQ. Trimming removed 4 bases from V and 3 bases from J; junction bases left unmatched: 7. This entry belongs to a study of cytomegalovirus exposure and HLA in healthy donors. Findings and limits, study-wide: Sequencing depth roughly uniform across donors was assumed in presence/absence analyses.

Primers included in the PCR were 60 Vbeta and 13 Jbeta primers. The table came from immunoSEQ multiplex PCR; TCRdb's copy has only in-frame clones and leaves some out. Found here are around 200,000 clones, over 75% of them singletons; the top ten hold about 0.22%. Sequencing was carried out using PBMCs. V is TRBV5-1 and J is TRBJ2-1; 7 bases line up with TRBD2. The receptor was isolated from a girl under 10 years old in good health and CMV-seronegative. CDR3 DNA: TGCGCCAGCAGCCGGAAGCGGGAAGGCTACAATGAGCAGTTCTTC. Translated: CASSRKREGYNEQFF.